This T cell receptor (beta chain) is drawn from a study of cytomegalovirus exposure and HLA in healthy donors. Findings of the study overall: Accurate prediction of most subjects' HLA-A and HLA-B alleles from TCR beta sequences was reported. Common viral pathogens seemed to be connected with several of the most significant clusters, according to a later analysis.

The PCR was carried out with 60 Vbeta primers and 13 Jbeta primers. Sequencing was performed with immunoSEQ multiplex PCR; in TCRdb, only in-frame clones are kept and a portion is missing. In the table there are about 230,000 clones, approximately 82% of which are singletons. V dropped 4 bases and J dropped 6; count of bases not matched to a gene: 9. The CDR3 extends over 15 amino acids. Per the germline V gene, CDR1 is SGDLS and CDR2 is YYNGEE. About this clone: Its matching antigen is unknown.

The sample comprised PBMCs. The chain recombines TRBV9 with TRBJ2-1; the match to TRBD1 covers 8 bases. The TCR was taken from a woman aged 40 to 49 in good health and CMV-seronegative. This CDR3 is CASSPLAGGINEQFF. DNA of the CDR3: TGTGCCAGCAGCCCCCTGGCAGGGGGCATCAATGAGCAGTTCTTC.